One and the same sample provided the 28 T cell receptor beta chains below, sequenced in a study of CD8 T cells in Susac syndrome (dated by TCRdb to the late 2010s). Library creation used the immunoSEQ multiplex PCR assay. RNA was extracted using the RNeasy kit, and roughly 0.45 to 1 ug of the RNA was reverse transcribed with random hexamers. Using fastp trimming at Q25 and MiXCR clonotype assembly, TCRdb reanalyzed the public sequencing data and kept in-frame beta chains. For every CDR3 protein sequence, its rows merge into one entry that carries the most common genes and DNA. In this sample the table shows 160,000 or so distinct CDR3 sequences, roughly 94% of which occur a single time. Together, the top ten hold roughly 0.12% of the sample. The sample comprised CD4+ T cells from PBMCs. All receptors derive from a human donor with Susac syndrome.

The genes are TRBV20-1 and TRBJ1-6; TRBD1 matches at 9 bases. The CDR3 totals 14 residues. The V gene end was trimmed by 5 bases and the J gene end by 5 bases; junction bases not matched to a gene: 4. Germline CDR1 is DFQATT and CDR2 is SNEGSKA (reference sequence). The CDR3 DNA reads as TGCAGTGCTGGGACAGGGACTCATAATTCACCCCTCCACTTT. Its protein product is CSAGTGTHNSPLHF.

This clonotype is a singleton in its sample. The J gene is TRBJ1-2, the V gene TRBV3-1; D is undetermined. Germline CDR1 and CDR2: LGHDT and YNNKEL (reference sequence). Trimming shortened V by 4 bases and J by 7 bases, and 16 bases separated the two germline ends. CDR3 length equals 14 residues. The CDR3 nucleotides read TGTGCCAGCAGCCTTCACAGTACCCGTCGTGGCTACACCTTC. Translating gives CASSLHSTRRGYTF. The full variable domain, completed using reference TRBV3-1 and TRBJ1-2, is DTAVSQTPKYLVTQMGNDKSIKCEQNLGHDTMYWYKQDSKKFLKIMFSYNNKELIINETVPNRFSPKSPDKAHLNLHINSLELGDSAVYFCASSLHSTRRGYTFGSGTRLTVV.

The chain has TRBV4-2 and TRBJ2-5, with D hard to call. Germline V gene lookup returns CDR1 LGHNA and CDR2 YNFKEQ. This CDR3 has 16 amino acids. The V and J ends lost 1 base and 0 bases respectively, with 12 bases between them. CDR3 nucleotide sequence: TGTGCCAGCAGCCAAGGCGAGAAAGAGTACCAAGAGACCCAGTACTTC. This codes for CASSQGEKEYQETQYF.

The CDR3 protein is CATSSQGANEQFF. The CDR3 nucleotides are TGTGCCACCTCGTCACAGGGGGCGAATGAGCAGTTCTTC. The V gene is TRBV15, the J gene TRBJ2-1; 9 bases line up with TRBD1. The CDR3 has 13 residues. J gave up 7 bases and V 8 bases, and 6 bases lay outside the gene matches. CDR1 is LNHNV and CDR2 is YYDKDF in the germline V gene (reference sequence).

The chain employs TRBV20-1 and TRBJ2-5; unclear D gene. CDR1 is DFQATT, CDR2 SNEGSKA, per germline (reference sequence). This CDR3 has 13 amino acids. The V and J ends lost 3 bases and 0 bases respectively, with 8 bases between them. In DNA, the CDR3 is TGCAGTGCTAGCCACGTTAACCAAGAGACCCAGTACTTC. Encoded protein: CSASHVNQETQYF.

For the CDR3, the DNA is TGCAGTGCTAGGGCCGGGCCCTTAAACACTGAAGCTTTCTTT. Translating gives CSARAGPLNTEAFF. J is TRBJ1-1 and V is TRBV20-1; D gene uncertain. The germline gives CDR1 DFQATT, CDR2 SNEGSKA (reference sequence). The CDR3 has 14 amino acids. V was pared by 3 bases and J by 2 bases, with 13 bases between.

The chain combines TRBV5-1 with TRBJ2-7; 7 bases fit TRBD1. This CDR3 has 14 amino acids. Germline CDR1 is SGHRS and CDR2 is YFSETQ. Unmatched junction bases numbered 9, after V lost 6 bases and J lost 3 bases. As DNA, the CDR3 is TGCGCCAGCATGAGGGACAGAGGGAACTACGAGCAGTACTTC. Its protein is CASMRDRGNYEQYF.

This chain links TRBV7-9 with TRBJ1-1; D unclear. V was clipped by 1 base and J by 0 bases, with 9 bases between them. The CDR3 runs to 15 residues. Germline-derived CDR1 and CDR2 are SEHNR and FQNEAQ (reference sequence). This CDR3 is CASSLVDTLNTEAFF. The CDR3 nucleotides read TGTGCCAGCAGCTTAGTCGACACCCTGAACACTGAAGCTTTCTTT.

The V gene is TRBV29-1, the J gene TRBJ1-1; no clear D gene. V was cut by 7 bases and J by 4 bases, with 13 bases left in between. The CDR3 is made up of 12 amino acids. Germline V lookup: CDR1 SQVTM, CDR2 ANQGSEA. The CDR3 DNA reads as TGCAGCGCTGGCCGGGGTGTCACTGAAGCTTTCTTT. This codes for CSAGRGVTEAFF. The variable domain in full, with the rest retrieved from reference TRBV29-1 and TRBJ1-1, is SAVISQKPSRDICQRGTSLTIQCQVDSQVTMMFWYRQQPGQSLTLIATANQGSEATYESGFVIDKFPISRPNLTFSTLTVSNMSPEDSSIYLCSAGRGVTEAFFGQGTRLTVV.

This chain links TRBV30 with TRBJ2-7; D may correspond to TRBD1 or TRBD2 (6 bases each). CDR3 length: 18 amino acids. The germline V gene encodes CDR1 GTSNPN and CDR2 SVGIG (reference sequence). V lost 2 bases, J lost 0 bases, and 23 bases lay in between. CDR3 DNA: TGTGCCTGGAGTCCCCCGAATCTGGGGGGCAGGAGCTCCTACGAGCAGTACTTC. Residues: CAWSPPNLGGRSSYEQYF.

This rearrangement joins TRBV5-1 to TRBJ2-2; D is uncertain. Trimming took 0 bases from V and 10 from J, leaving 13 bases between them. Germline V gene lookup returns CDR1 SGHRS and CDR2 YFSETQ. The CDR3 totals 14 residues. CDR3 protein: CASSLVHGLTELFF. DNA for the CDR3: TGCGCCAGCAGCTTGGTTCATGGATTGACGGAGCTGTTTTTT.

J is TRBJ2-3 and V is TRBV5-6, with no clear D. The V end lost 3 bases, the J end lost 4 bases, and 18 bases lay between the germline ends. The germline CDR1 and CDR2 sequences are SGHDT and YYEEEE. The CDR3 covers 16 residues. Here the CDR3 reads CASSSMDRSNPDTQYF. The CDR3 region has the DNA TGTGCCAGCAGCTCGATGGACCGCAGTAATCCAGATACGCAGTATTTT.

The chain couples TRBV18 to TRBJ1-4; D is perhaps TRBD1 (5 bases). CDR3 length: 15 residues. Looked up from germline, CDR1 is KGHSH and CDR2 is LQKENI. Trimming left V 4 bases short and J 3 bases short, with 12 bases between. CDR3 region: CASSRQGSANEKLFF. The CDR3 nucleotides read TGTGCCAGCTCACGGCAGGGTTCTGCTAATGAAAAACTGTTTTTT.

The chain carries TRBV2 and TRBJ1-3; D call uncertain. The ends were cut back, 5 bases at V and 0 bases at J, with 11 bases in the middle. The CDR3 loop spans 15 amino acids. Germline loops: CDR1 SNHLY, CDR2 FYNNEI. In nucleotides, the CDR3 is TGTGCCAGCAGTTTAACACGGGGCTCTGGAAACACCATATATTTT. It specifies CASSLTRGSGNTIYF.

This sequence joins TRBV29-1 and TRBJ1-5; D is perhaps TRBD1 (5 bases). Germline V CDR1 and CDR2: SQVTM, ANQGSEA. V was clipped by 8 bases and J by 6 bases, with 17 bases between them. There are 13 residues in the CDR3. DNA of the CDR3: TGCAGCTTCGGTTCAGGGTTGGGTCAGCCCCAGCATTTT. Its translation: CSFGSGLGQPQHF.

The chain links TRBV6-2 or TRBV6-3 to TRBJ1-2, with 9 positions matching TRBD1. The CDR3 is 14 amino acids. V shed 2 bases and J 5 bases; nucleotides not matched to a gene: 3. Germline assignment: CDR1 MNHEY and CDR2 SVGEGT. Written as DNA, the CDR3 is TGTGCCAGCAGTTACAACAGGGGGCTGTATGGCTACACCTTC. This encodes CASSYNRGLYGYTF.

The chain couples TRBV24-1 to TRBJ1-2, with D unresolved. This CDR3 spans 14 amino acids. Germline loops: CDR1 KGHDR, CDR2 SFDVKD. V was trimmed by 3 bases and J by 2 bases, leaving 9 bases between them. The CDR3 protein is CATSDGLTNYGYTF. The CDR3 coding sequence is TGTGCCACCAGTGATGGCCTGACAAACTATGGCTACACCTTC.

This clonotype has more than one count but fewer than ten. The chain links TRBV3-1 to TRBJ1-3, with a possible D match to TRBD1 (5 bases). The length of the CDR3 is 13 residues. V lost 3 bases and J 4 bases, leaving 7 bases between the germline ends. Germline CDR1 and CDR2: LGHDT and YNNKEL (reference sequence). The CDR3 loop is CASSQAGGNTIYF. DNA for the CDR3: TGTGCCAGCAGCCAGGCAGGGGGAAACACCATATATTTT.

The chain employs TRBV12-3 or TRBV12-4 and TRBJ2-5, with 8 positions matching TRBD2. J gave up 2 bases and V 1 base, and 3 bases lay outside the gene matches. This CDR3 contains 15 residues. CDR3 coding DNA: TGTGCCAGCAGTTTAGGCCGACTAGCGCAAGAGACCCAGTACTTC. Translating gives CASSLGRLAQETQYF.

V usage is TRBV5-6 and J usage is TRBJ2-7, with D maybe TRBD2 (5 bases). CDR3 length: 16 amino acids. Germline-derived CDR1 and CDR2 are SGHDT and YYEEEE. V was clipped by 3 bases and J by 5 bases, with 21 bases between them. The CDR3 nucleotides are TGTGCCAGCAGCTCATTGAACCTACACGCGGGCAACGAGCAGTACTTC. Its translation is CASSSLNLHAGNEQYF.

This chain uses TRBV5-4 with TRBJ2-7, with D perhaps matching TRBD1 (6 bases). This CDR3 has 14 amino acids. Germline assignment: CDR1 SGHNT and CDR2 YYREEE (reference sequence). V was shortened by 3 bases and J by 2 bases, with 12 bases between the two germline ends. The CDR3 DNA reads as TGTGCCAGCAGCTGGGGACAAGGCGCCTACGAGCAGTACTTC. Translation: CASSWGQGAYEQYF.

The CDR3 loop is CASSLAITSGGGYTF. The CDR3 DNA reads as TGTGCCAGCAGCTTGGCGATTACGTCCGGGGGTGGCTACACCTTC. The chain employs TRBV5-4 and TRBJ1-2, with a possible D match to TRBD1 (5 bases). The CDR3 has 15 residues. The germline V gene has CDR1 SGHNT and CDR2 YYREEE (reference sequence). The germline V and J ends were trimmed by 0 bases and 7 bases, with 16 bases remaining between them.

In its sample, this clonotype was seen once. This chain uses TRBV7-2 with TRBJ2-1, with a possible D match to TRBD2 (7 bases). Germline CDR1 is SGHTA and CDR2 is FQGNSA. The CDR3 sequence is 14 residues long. Trimming shortened V by 2 bases and J by 8 bases, and 13 bases separated the two germline ends. The CDR3 sequence is CASSLRGGAYEQFF. The CDR3 DNA sequence: TGTGCCAGCAGCTTAAGAGGGGGGGCCTATGAGCAGTTCTTC. The variable domain in full, completed from reference TRBV7-2 and TRBJ2-1, reads GAGVSQSPSNKVTEKGKDVELRCDPISGHTALYWYRQSLGQGLEFLIYFQGNSAPDKSGLPSDRFSAERTGGSVSTLTIQRTQQEDSAVYLCASSLRGGAYEQFFGPGTRLTVL.

The CDR3 reads CASSRQDGNTGELFF. The CDR3 DNA is TGTGCCAGCAGTCGGCAGGACGGAAACACCGGGGAGCTGTTTTTT. The chain has TRBV12-3 or TRBV12-4 and TRBJ2-2, with D unresolved. The CDR3 runs to 15 residues. The V end lost 5 bases, the J end lost 2 bases, and 12 bases lay between the germline ends.

The chain couples TRBV18 to TRBJ2-1; 11 positions match TRBD2. Trimming removed 4 bases from V and 4 bases from J; junction bases left unmatched: 6. Germline V gene lookup returns CDR1 KGHSH and CDR2 LQKENI. This CDR3 region has 16 residues. The CDR3 is CASSRSSGGTYNEQFF. Here the CDR3 DNA reads TGTGCCAGCTCACGCTCTAGCGGGGGGACGTACAATGAGCAGTTCTTC.

The genes are TRBV6-5 and TRBJ1-2; 8 positions match TRBD1. CDR1 and CDR2 from the germline V gene are MNHEY and SVGAGI. CDR3 size: 13 residues. V shed 6 bases, J shed 8 bases, and the junction held 8 bases outside the gene matches. The CDR3, as DNA: TGTGCCAGCAGCCGACAGGGGCTGGAAGGCTACACCTTC. Residues: CASSRQGLEGYTF.

The chain employs TRBV27 and TRBJ2-2; D remains unclear. CDR1 and CDR2 from the germline V gene are MNHEY and SMNVEV (reference sequence). The CDR3 runs to 14 residues. Trimming removed 3 bases from V and 5 bases from J, with 10 bases in between. The CDR3 sequence is CASSFHGLTGELFF. The CDR3 region has the DNA TGTGCCAGCAGTTTCCACGGGTTGACCGGGGAGCTGTTTTTT.

The V call is TRBV20-1, the J call TRBJ1-6; possible D gene TRBD1, 5 bases. From germline, CDR1 is DFQATT and CDR2 SNEGSKA (reference sequence). The CDR3 has 13 amino acids. The V end was cut by 5 bases, the J end by 5 bases, with 10 bases between. This CDR3 is CSARRGNNSPLHF. The CDR3 DNA reads as TGCAGTGCTCGACGGGGGAATAATTCACCCCTCCACTTT.